Shown below are 19 T cell receptor beta chains from a single sample sequenced in a study of T cells expressing NK-cell markers. TCRdb reanalyzed the 5' RACE reads, giving one entry per CDR3 protein sequence and no DNA. The table for this sample gives about 260,000 distinct CDR3 sequences. What was sequenced was blood T cells: a sorted CD56 or NKG2C T cell subset, CD4+ or CD8+ T cells, or bulk PBMC T cells (not recorded which). These TCRs come from a woman between 18 and 75 years old in good health.

The rearrangement uses TRBV20-1 and TRBJ2-1; the D gene TCRdb calls, TRBD1, cannot be checked with no DNA. Looked up from germline, CDR1 is DFQATT and CDR2 is SNEGSKA (reference sequence). The CDR3 is 15 residues long. The CDR3 spells CSALREGATYNEQFF.

The V call is TRBV5-1, the J call TRBJ2-1; the TRBD2 assignment by TCRdb is unverifiable without DNA. Germline V lookup: CDR1 SGHRS, CDR2 YFSETQ. The CDR3 sequence is 14 residues long. CDR3 sequence: CASSLAYSYNEQFF.

J is TRBJ2-7 and V is TRBV28; the D gene TCRdb calls, TRBD2, cannot be checked with no DNA. Germline V CDR1 and CDR2: MDHEN, SYDVKM. The CDR3 is 15 amino acids. The CDR3 reads CAAERRLAGTYEQYF. Supplemented by reference TRBV28 and TRBJ2-7, the full variable domain reads DVKVTQSSRYLVKRTGEKVFLECVQDMDHENMFWYRQDPGLGLRLIYFSYDVKMKEKGDIPEGYSVSREKKERFSLILESASTNQTSMYLCAAERRLAGTYEQYFGPGTRLTVT.

This sequence joins TRBV20-1 and TRBJ2-7; TCRdb reports TRBD2, a call that lacks DNA to check it against. CDR1 and CDR2 from the germline V gene are DFQATT and SNEGSKA (reference sequence). There are 15 residues in the CDR3. The CDR3 protein is CSAGGGTSGSYEQYF.

The chain couples TRBV12-3 or TRBV12-4 to TRBJ2-5; TCRdb outputs TRBD2, but without DNA this stays unchecked. The CDR3 has 15 amino acids. CDR3 protein: CASRPGLAVRETQYF.

V gene TRBV5-1 combines with J gene TRBJ1-3. The CDR3 is made up of 15 amino acids. Germline V gene data show CDR1 as SGHRS and CDR2 as YFSETQ. This chain's CDR3 is CASSLGQNSGNTIYF.

This sequence joins TRBV7-9 and TRBJ1-6; no DNA is available, so the TRBD1 call from TCRdb remains unchecked. Germline V gives CDR1 SEHNR, CDR2 FQNEAQ (reference sequence). This CDR3 is 16 amino acids long. CDR3 in amino acids: CASSRDDRGSGSPLHF.

The rearrangement links TRBV20-1 to TRBJ2-1; checking the TCRdb D call of TRBD2 is not possible without DNA. Germline V gene sequence: CDR1 DFQATT, CDR2 SNEGSKA (reference sequence). The CDR3 sequence is 13 residues long. The CDR3 is CSALAGGSREQFF.

The V and J genes are TRBV10-2 and TRBJ2-1. Germline loops: CDR1 WSHSY, CDR2 SAAADI. The CDR3 has 13 amino acids. CDR3 in amino acids: CASSELNYNEQFF.

This chain links TRBV18 with TRBJ1-4; no DNA is available, so the TRBD1 call from TCRdb remains unchecked. The CDR3 extends over 18 amino acids. From germline, CDR1 is KGHSH and CDR2 LQKENI. CDR3 residues: CASSPRGGSREPNEKLFF.

The chain has TRBV6-1 and TRBJ1-5. Germline V gives CDR1 MNHNS, CDR2 SASEGT. This CDR3 comprises 18 residues. The CDR3: CASSEAVYWTDRNQPQHF.

V gene TRBV15 combines with J gene TRBJ1-4. Looked up from germline, CDR1 is LNHNV and CDR2 is YYDKDF (reference sequence). CDR3 size: 16 residues. The CDR3 is CATSRDPVGTNEKLFF.

V gene TRBV10-3 combines with J gene TRBJ1-1. This CDR3 region has 16 residues. Germline CDR1 ENHRY, CDR2 SYGVKD. Here the CDR3 reads CAITARVIVRPAEAFF.

The chain couples TRBV3-1 to TRBJ2-3. The CDR3 length is 16 residues. From germline, CDR1 is LGHDT and CDR2 YNNKEL (reference sequence). The CDR3 is CASSGIIRGGTDTQYF.

The chain is built from TRBV5-1 and TRBJ2-2. The CDR3 covers 15 residues. Germline values: CDR1 SGHRS, CDR2 YFSETQ. CDR3 sequence reads: CASSSQSRDGGELFF.

The chain links TRBV9 to TRBJ2-5; there is no DNA to check the TCRdb D call of TRBD2. Germline CDR1 SGDLS, CDR2 YYNGEE. This CDR3 comprises 15 residues. CDR3 loop: CASSVVAGAYETQYF.

This rearrangement joins TRBV12-3 or TRBV12-4 to TRBJ1-1; TCRdb reports TRBD1, a call that lacks DNA to check it against. The CDR3 consists of 15 residues. The chain's CDR3 is CASSLAQGVRTEAFF.

V is TRBV5-1 and J is TRBJ2-1; TCRdb gives TRBD2 as the D gene, but with no DNA this cannot be confirmed. Looked up from germline, CDR1 is SGHRS and CDR2 is YFSETQ. This CDR3 is 16 amino acids long. CDR3 in amino acids: CASSPLLGGSYNEQFF.

This chain connects TRBV7-3 to TRBJ2-1; TCRdb proposes TRBD2, but this gene call is untestable without DNA. Germline loops: CDR1 SGHTA, CDR2 FQGTGA. The CDR3 has 17 residues. Here the CDR3 reads CASSLTPTRGGGYEQFF.